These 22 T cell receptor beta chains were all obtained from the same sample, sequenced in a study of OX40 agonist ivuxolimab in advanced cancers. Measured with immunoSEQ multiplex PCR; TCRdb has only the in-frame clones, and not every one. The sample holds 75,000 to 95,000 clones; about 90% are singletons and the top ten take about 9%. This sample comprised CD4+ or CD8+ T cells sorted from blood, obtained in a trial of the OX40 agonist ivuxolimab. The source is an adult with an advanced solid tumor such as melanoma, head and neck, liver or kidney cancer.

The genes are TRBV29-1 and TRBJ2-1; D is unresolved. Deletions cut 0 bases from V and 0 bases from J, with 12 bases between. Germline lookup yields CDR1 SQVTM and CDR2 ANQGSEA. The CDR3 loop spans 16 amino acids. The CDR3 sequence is CSVEDPSASSYNEQFF. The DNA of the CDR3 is TGCAGCGTTGAAGATCCGTCTGCTAGCTCCTACAATGAGCAGTTCTTC.

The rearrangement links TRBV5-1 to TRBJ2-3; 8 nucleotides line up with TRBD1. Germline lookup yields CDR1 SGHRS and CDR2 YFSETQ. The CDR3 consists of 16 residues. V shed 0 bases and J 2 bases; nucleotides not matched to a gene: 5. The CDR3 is CASSLGTGWVTDTQYF. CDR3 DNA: TGCGCCAGCAGCTTGGGGACAGGGTGGGTCACAGATACGCAGTATTTT.

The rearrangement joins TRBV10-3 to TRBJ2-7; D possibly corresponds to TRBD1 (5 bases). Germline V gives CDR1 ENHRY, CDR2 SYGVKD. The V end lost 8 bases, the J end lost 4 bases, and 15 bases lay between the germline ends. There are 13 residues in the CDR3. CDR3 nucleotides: TGTGCCATCGGGCCAGGGTACTCGTACGAGCAGTACTTC. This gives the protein CAIGPGYSYEQYF.

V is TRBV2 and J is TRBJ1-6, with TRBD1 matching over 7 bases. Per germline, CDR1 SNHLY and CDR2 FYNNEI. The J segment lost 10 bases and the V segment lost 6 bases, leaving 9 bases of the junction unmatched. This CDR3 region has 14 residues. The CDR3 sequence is CASSATGVSSPLHF. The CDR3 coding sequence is TGTGCCAGCAGCGCTACAGGGGTTAGCTCACCCCTCCACTTT.

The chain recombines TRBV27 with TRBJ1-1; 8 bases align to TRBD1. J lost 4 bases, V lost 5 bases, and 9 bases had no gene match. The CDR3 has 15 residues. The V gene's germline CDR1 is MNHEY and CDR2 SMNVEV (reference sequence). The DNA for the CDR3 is TGTGCCAGCAGTGCCAGGGGGCGCGGAGGCACTGAAGCTTTCTTT. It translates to CASSARGRGGTEAFF.

The CDR3 reads CSANEDYNEQFF. In DNA form, the CDR3 reads TGCAGCGCCAATGAGGATTACAATGAGCAGTTCTTC. The chain recombines TRBV29-1 with TRBJ2-1; no clear D gene. V was shortened by 7 bases and J by 4 bases, with 11 bases between the two germline ends. The CDR3 consists of 12 residues. CDR1 and CDR2 (germline): SQVTM, ANQGSEA.

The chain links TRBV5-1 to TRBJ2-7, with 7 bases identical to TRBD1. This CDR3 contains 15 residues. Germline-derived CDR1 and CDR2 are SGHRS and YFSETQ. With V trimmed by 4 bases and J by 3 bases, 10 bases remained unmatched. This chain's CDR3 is CASSTPDRRRYEQYF. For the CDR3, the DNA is TGCGCCAGCAGCACCCCGGACAGGAGACGCTACGAGCAGTACTTC.

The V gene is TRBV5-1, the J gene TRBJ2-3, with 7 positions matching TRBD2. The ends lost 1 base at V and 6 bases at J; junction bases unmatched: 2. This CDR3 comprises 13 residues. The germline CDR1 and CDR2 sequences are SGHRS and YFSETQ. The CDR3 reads CASSLWGGDTQYF. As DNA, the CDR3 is TGCGCCAGCAGCTTGTGGGGAGGGGATACGCAGTATTTT.

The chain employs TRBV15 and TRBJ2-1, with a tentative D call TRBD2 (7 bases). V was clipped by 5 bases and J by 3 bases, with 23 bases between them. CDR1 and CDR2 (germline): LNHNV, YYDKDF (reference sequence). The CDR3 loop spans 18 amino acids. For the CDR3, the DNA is TGTGCCACCAGCCGGGACACTAGCGTGGGGGGGCACTACAATGAGCAGTTCTTC. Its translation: CATSRDTSVGGHYNEQFF.

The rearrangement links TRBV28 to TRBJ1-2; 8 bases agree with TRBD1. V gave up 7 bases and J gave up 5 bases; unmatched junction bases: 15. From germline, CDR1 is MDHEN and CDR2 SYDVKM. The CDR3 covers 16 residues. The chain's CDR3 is CASTQPGTGYNYGYTF. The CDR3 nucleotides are TGTGCCAGCACCCAACCCGGGACAGGTTACAATTATGGCTACACCTTC.

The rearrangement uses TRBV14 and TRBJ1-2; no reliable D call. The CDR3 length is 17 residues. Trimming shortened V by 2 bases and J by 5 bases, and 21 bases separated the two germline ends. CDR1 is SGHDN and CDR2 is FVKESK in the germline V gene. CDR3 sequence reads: CASSQRGTVRGEYGYTF. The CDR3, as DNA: TGTGCCAGCAGCCAAAGAGGAACGGTGAGAGGAGAGTATGGCTACACCTTC.

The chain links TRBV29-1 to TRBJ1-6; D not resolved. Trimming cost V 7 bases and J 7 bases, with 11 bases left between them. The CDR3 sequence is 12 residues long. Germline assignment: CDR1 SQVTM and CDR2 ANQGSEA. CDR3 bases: TGCAGCGCCCAGACGGGAAATTCACCCCTCCACTTT. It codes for CSAQTGNSPLHF.

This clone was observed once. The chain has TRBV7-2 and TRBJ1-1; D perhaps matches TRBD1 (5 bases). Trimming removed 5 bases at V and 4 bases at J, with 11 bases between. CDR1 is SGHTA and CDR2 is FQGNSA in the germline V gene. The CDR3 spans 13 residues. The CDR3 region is CASSRMGGTEAFF. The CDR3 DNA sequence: TGTGCCAGCAGCCGCATGGGGGGCACTGAAGCTTTCTTT. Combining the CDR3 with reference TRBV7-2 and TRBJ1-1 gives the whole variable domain GAGVSQSPSNKVTEKGKDVELRCDPISGHTALYWYRQSLGQGLEFLIYFQGNSAPDKSGLPSDRFSAERTGGSVSTLTIQRTQQEDSAVYLCASSRMGGTEAFFGQGTRLTVV.

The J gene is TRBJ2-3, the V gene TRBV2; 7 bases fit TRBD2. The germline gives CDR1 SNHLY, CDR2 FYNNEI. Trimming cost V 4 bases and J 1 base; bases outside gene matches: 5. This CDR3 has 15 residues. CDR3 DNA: TGTGCCAGCAGTGGGGTTCGGGGGGGCACAGATACGCAGTATTTT. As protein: CASSGVRGGTDTQYF.

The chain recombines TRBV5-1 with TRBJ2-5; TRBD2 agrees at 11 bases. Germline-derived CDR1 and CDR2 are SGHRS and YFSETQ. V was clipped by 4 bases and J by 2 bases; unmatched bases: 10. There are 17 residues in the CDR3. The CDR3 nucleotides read TGCGCCAGCAGCCGTGAACTAGCGGGGGCACAGCAAGAGACCCAGTACTTC. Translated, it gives CASSRELAGAQQETQYF.

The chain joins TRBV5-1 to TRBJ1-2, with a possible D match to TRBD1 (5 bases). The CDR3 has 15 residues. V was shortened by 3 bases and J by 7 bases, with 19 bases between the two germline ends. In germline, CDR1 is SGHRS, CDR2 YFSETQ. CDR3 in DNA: TGCGCCAGCAGCTCCATTACCCACGGGGCCTCTGGCTACACCTTC. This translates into CASSSITHGASGYTF.

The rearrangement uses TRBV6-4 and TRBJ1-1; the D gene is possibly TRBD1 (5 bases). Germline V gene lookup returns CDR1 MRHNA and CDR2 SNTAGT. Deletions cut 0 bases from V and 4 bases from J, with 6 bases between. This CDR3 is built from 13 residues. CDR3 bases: TGTGCCAGCAGTGACTCGGGGGGCACTGAAGCTTTCTTT. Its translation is CASSDSGGTEAFF.

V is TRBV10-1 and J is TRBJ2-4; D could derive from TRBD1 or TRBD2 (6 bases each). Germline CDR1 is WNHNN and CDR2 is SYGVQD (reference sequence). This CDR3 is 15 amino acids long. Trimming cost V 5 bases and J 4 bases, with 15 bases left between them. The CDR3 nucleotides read TGCGCCAGCAGTCCTGGGGGCGCGGGAAAAAACATTCAGTACTTC. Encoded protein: CASSPGGAGKNIQYF.

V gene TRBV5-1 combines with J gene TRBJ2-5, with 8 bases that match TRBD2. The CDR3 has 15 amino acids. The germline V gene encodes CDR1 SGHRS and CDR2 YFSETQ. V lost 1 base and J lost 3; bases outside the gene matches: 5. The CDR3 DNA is TGCGCCAGCAGCTTGACGGGGACTAGAGAAGAGACCCAGTACTTC. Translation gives CASSLTGTREETQYF.

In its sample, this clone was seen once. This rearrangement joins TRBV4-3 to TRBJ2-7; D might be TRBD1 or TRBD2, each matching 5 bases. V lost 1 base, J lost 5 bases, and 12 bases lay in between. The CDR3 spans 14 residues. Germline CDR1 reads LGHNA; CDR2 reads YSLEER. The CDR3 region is CASSQGWGSDEQYF. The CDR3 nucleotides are TGCGCCAGCAGCCAAGGGTGGGGGTCGGACGAGCAGTACTTC.

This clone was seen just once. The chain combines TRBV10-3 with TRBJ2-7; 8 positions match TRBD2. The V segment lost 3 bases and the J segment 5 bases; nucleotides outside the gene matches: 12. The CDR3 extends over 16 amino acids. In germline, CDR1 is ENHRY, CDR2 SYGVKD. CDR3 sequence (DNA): TGTGCCATCAGTGACTTAACTAGCGGAGGGGCCCACGAGCAGTACTTC. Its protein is CAISDLTSGGAHEQYF.

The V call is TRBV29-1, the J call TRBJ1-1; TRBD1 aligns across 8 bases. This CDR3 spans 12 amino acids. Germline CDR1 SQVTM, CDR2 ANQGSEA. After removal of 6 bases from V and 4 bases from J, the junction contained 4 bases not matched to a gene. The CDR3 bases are TGCAGCGTCGACAGGGGCGGCACTGAAGCTTTCTTT. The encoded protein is CSVDRGGTEAFF.